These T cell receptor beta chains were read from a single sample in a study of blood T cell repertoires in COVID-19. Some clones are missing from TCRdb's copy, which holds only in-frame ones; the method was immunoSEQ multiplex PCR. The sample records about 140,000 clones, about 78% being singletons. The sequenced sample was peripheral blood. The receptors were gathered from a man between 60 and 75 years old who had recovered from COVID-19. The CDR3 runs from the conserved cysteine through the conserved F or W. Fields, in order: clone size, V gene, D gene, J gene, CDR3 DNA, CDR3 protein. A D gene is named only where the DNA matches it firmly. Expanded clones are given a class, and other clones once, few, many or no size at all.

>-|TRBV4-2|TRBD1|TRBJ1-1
TGTGCCAGCAGCCAAGAGCCCTCACCGGGACAGGGAGGCTCGGCTGAAGCTTTCTTT
CASSQEPSPGQGGSAEAFF
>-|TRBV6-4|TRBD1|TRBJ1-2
TGTGCCAGCAGTGAAAAGGCTTTGGGGACAGTTAACTATGGCTACACCTTC
CASSEKALGTVNYGYTF
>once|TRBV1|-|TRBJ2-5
TGCACCAGCAGCCCTTTAACAGGGCCGACCGGGGCCCAGTACTTC
CTSSPLTGPTGAQYF
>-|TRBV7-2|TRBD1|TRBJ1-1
TGTGCCAGCAGCCTGGACAGGGTGTACACTGAAGCTTTCTTT
CASSLDRVYTEAFF
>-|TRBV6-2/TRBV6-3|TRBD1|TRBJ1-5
TGTGCCAGCAGTTCGGACTCACAGGGGGCCTATAGCAATCAGCCCCAGCATTTT
CASSSDSQGAYSNQPQHF
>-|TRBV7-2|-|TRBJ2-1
TGTGCCAGCAGCTTAGCGGGCGGGGTGGCCTACAATGAGCAGTTCTTC
CASSLAGGVAYNEQFF
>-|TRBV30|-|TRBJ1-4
TGTGCCTGGAACAAGTGGAATGAAAAACTGTTTTTT
CAWNKWNEKLFF
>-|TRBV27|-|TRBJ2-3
TGTGCCAGCACGGACTGGGGTGAGGATACGCAGTATTTT
CASTDWGEDTQYF
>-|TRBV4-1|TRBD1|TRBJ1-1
TGCGCCAGCAGCCCCACGGGACAGGCCCCGGAAGCTTTCTTT
CASSPTGQAPEAFF
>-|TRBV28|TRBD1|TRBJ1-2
TGTGCCAGCAGGTCCCAGGGGGCTGATGGCTACACCTTC
CASRSQGADGYTF
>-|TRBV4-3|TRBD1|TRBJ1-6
TGCGCCAGCAGCCTCACCGGACAGGGGGCTCGTCCCCTCCACTTT
CASSLTGQGARPLHF
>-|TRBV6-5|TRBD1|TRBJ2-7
TGTGCCAGCAGTACCGCCGGGACAGGGACCTACGAGCAGTACTTC
CASSTAGTGTYEQYF
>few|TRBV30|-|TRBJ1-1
TGTGCCTGGAGTGTAGGAGTGAACACTGAAGCTTTCTTT
CAWSVGVNTEAFF
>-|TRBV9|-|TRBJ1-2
TGTGCCAGTGGAGGCTATGGCTACACCTTC
CASGGYGYTF
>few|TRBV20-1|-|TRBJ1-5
TGCAGTGCTAGTGCAGGGTCTTCCAATCAGCCCCAGCATTTT
CSASAGSSNQPQHF
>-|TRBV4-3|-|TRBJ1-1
TGCGCCAGCAGCCAGGACACCGGGGGAACTGAAGCTTTCTTT
CASSQDTGGTEAFF
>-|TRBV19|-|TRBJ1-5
TGTGCCAGTAGCCGGGGGGGGCCCCAGCATTTT
CASSRGGPQHF
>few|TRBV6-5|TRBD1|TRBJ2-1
TGTGCCAGCAGTTACTCGGACAGGGGCCCCTACAATGAGCAGTTCTTC
CASSYSDRGPYNEQFF
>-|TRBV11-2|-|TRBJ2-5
TGTGCCAGCAGCTTAGACTACCAAGAGACCCAGTACTTC
CASSLDYQETQYF
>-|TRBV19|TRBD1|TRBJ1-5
TGTGCCAGTAGTATAAAGACAGGGGGACATCAGCCCCAGCATTTT
CASSIKTGGHQPQHF
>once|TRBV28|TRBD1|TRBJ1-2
TGTGCCAGCAGTTCTACCGGGACAGGGGGCTATGGCTACACCTTC
CASSSTGTGGYGYTF
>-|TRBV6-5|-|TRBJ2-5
TGTGCCAGCAGTTACTCGGAAGAAGGCGGAGAGACCCAGTACTTC
CASSYSEEGGETQYF
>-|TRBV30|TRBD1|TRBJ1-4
TGTGCCTGGAGGGGACAGGGTGAAGAAAAACTGTTTTTT
CAWRGQGEEKLFF
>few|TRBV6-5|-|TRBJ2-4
TGTGCCAGCAGTCCCCCGGGAGCCAAAAACATTCAGTACTTC
CASSPPGAKNIQYF
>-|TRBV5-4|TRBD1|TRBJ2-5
TGTGCCAGCAGCCGACAGGGTCCTGAGACCCAGTACTTC
CASSRQGPETQYF
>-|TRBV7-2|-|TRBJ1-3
TGTGCCAGCAGCTGGGGGACTCTCGGAAACACCATATATTTT
CASSWGTLGNTIYF
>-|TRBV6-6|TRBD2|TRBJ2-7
TGTGCCAGCAGTTCTAGCGGGGGGCTTTCTGGGGAGCAGTACTTC
CASSSSGGLSGEQYF
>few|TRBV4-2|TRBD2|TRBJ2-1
TGTGCCAGCAGCCTAGCGGGTTACAATGAGCAGTTCTTC
CASSLAGYNEQFF
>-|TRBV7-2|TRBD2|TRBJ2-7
TGTGCCAGCAGCCCAAGCGGGAGTCCCTCCTACGAGCAGTACTTC
CASSPSGSPSYEQYF
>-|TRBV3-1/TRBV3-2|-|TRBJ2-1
TGTGCCAGCAGCCAAGACCTACACAATGAGGTAGGACAGTTCTTC
CASSQDLHNEVGQFF
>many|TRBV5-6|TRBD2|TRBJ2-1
TGTGCCAGCAGCTGGCGGCCTAGCGGGTTTCTGTACAATGAGCAGTTCTTC
CASSWRPSGFLYNEQFF
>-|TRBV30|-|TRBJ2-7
TGTGCCTGGAGTGTACAGGGCGGAACCTACGAGCAGTACTTC
CAWSVQGGTYEQYF
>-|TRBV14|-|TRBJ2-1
TGTGCCAGCAGCCAAGTTTCCAGCCGCGGGGTCGGGGTGGAGCAGTTCTTC
CASSQVSSRGVGVEQFF
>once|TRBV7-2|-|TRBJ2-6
TGTGCCAGCAGCCCCCGGCGGGTCTCTGGGGCCAACGTCCTGACTTTC
CASSPRRVSGANVLTF
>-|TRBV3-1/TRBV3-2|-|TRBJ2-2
TGTGCCAGCAGCACCACAGGGAGTAAGACCGGGGAGCTGTTTTTT
CASSTTGSKTGELFF
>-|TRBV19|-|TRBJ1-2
TGTGCCAGTAGTCGACCCGGGGGGTCTAACTATGGCTACACCTTC
CASSRPGGSNYGYTF
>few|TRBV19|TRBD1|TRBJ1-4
TGTGCCAGTAAAGAGACAGGGGTCGGAGAAAAACTGTTTTTT
CASKETGVGEKLFF